This T cell receptor (beta chain) originates from a study of blood T cell repertoires in COVID-19. Turning to the study itself: From the United States, Italy and Spain came samples of acute and convalescent COVID-19. Nucleic acid was either cDNA or gDNA, and it came from T cells, B-cell-depleted T cells, or PBMCs.

This clone was detected a few times. The repertoire was sequenced with immunoSEQ multiplex PCR; TCRdb's copy has only in-frame clones and lacks some. This sample has tens of thousands of clones, with 86% found just once. Germline CDR1 and CDR2: GTSNPN and SVGIG (reference sequence). The CDR3 length is 13 residues. Trimming shortened V by 5 bases and J by 2 bases, and 10 bases separated the two germline ends. The sample taken for sequencing was peripheral blood. This sequence joins TRBV30 and TRBJ1-3; D is perhaps TRBD1 (6 bases). The receptor comes from a man aged 60 to 69 with acute or convalescent COVID-19. This chain's CDR3 is CAWDTGTGNTIYF. Written as DNA, the CDR3 is TGTGCCTGGGATACAGGGACTGGAAACACCATATATTTT.